One sample yielded the 15 T cell receptor beta chains listed below, sequenced in a study of T cell changes during pregnancy in multiple sclerosis. Method: immunoSEQ multiplex PCR; TCRdb's copy keeps in-frame clones and lacks some. The repertoire includes about 41,000 clones, approximately 91% of them detected once, and roughly 7.2% sits in the top ten. The sample consisted of CD8+ T cells from peripheral blood mononuclear cells, taken in the third trimester of pregnancy. The receptors were sampled from a female donor with multiple sclerosis, enrolled in a pregnancy study.

V usage is TRBV28 and J usage is TRBJ2-3; 14 nucleotides agree with TRBD2. Germline V gene data show CDR1 as MDHEN and CDR2 as SYDVKM. V was clipped by 5 bases and J by 4 bases; unmatched bases: 8. The CDR3 has 17 residues. CDR3 DNA sequence: TGTGCCAGCAGTCTGCAGACTAGCGGGAGGGGGTCAGATACGCAGTATTTT. It codes for CASSLQTSGRGSDTQYF.

V gene TRBV6-6 combines with J gene TRBJ1-6, with a tentative D call TRBD1 (5 bases). Germline lookup yields CDR1 MNHNY and CDR2 SVGAGI (reference sequence). Between the trimmed V and J ends, which lost 2 bases and 4 bases, there was a span of 9 bases. CDR3 length: 15 residues. DNA for the CDR3: TGTGCCAGCAGTTACGTGACAGAGTATAATTCACCCCTCCACTTT. It translates to CASSYVTEYNSPLHF.

V and J are TRBV5-1 and TRBJ1-1; D possibly corresponds to TRBD1 (6 bases). CDR1 and CDR2 (germline): SGHRS, YFSETQ. The CDR3 spans 15 residues. V lost 0 bases and J 5 bases, leaving 14 bases between the germline ends. The CDR3 spells CASSLAGGARTEAFF. The CDR3 DNA is TGCGCCAGCAGCTTGGCGGGGGGGGCGAGGACTGAAGCTTTCTTT.

This rearrangement joins TRBV16 to TRBJ1-1, with a tentative D call TRBD1 (5 bases). V was pared by 2 bases and J by 3 bases, with 16 bases between. The CDR3 consists of 16 residues. Germline V gives CDR1 KGHSY, CDR2 FQNENV. CDR3: CASSQVVVGGYTEAFF. CDR3 DNA: TGTGCCAGCAGCCAAGTGGTGGTGGGGGGTTACACTGAAGCTTTCTTT.

This clone was found once. This sequence joins TRBV11-2 and TRBJ2-3, with 8 bases lining up with TRBD1. The CDR3 consists of 14 residues. Germline lookup yields CDR1 SGHAT and CDR2 FQNNGV. The J segment lost 4 bases and the V segment lost 2 bases, leaving 2 bases of the junction unmatched. In DNA form, the CDR3 reads TGTGCCAGCAGCTTATTACAGGGGGCAGATACGCAGTATTTT. It is translated as CASSLLQGADTQYF. The whole variable domain, remainder taken from reference TRBV11-2 and TRBJ2-3, is EAGVAQSPRYKIIEKRQSVAFWCNPISGHATLYWYQQILGQGPKLLIQFQNNGVVDDSQLPKDRFSAERLKGVDSTLKIQPAKLEDSAVYLCASSLLQGADTQYFGPGTRLTVL.

This rearrangement joins TRBV15 to TRBJ1-5, with TRBD1 as a possible D gene (5 bases). This CDR3 is 13 amino acids long. V was clipped by 10 bases and J by 3 bases, with 13 bases between them. From germline, CDR1 is LNHNV and CDR2 YYDKDF (reference sequence). CDR3 in amino acids: CAIQTDLNQPQHF. CDR3 bases: TGTGCCATTCAGACAGACCTCAATCAGCCCCAGCATTTT.

The CDR3 sequence: CASSQGPERVQPQHF. The CDR3 bases are TGCGCCAGCAGCCAAGGGCCTGAGCGGGTCCAGCCCCAGCATTTT. This rearrangement joins TRBV4-1 to TRBJ1-5; D ambiguous. CDR3 length equals 15 residues. V lost 1 base to trimming and J lost 7 bases, with 14 bases between them. Germline assignment: CDR1 MGHRA and CDR2 YSYEKL.

This chain uses TRBV7-9 with TRBJ2-7; TRBD1 is a possible D gene (6 bases). Between the trimmed V and J ends, which lost 5 bases and 1 base, there was a span of 12 bases. Germline V gene sequence: CDR1 SEHNR, CDR2 FQNEAQ (reference sequence). There are 14 residues in the CDR3. The chain's CDR3 is CASSPRGHSYEQYF. DNA of the CDR3: TGTGCCAGCAGCCCCAGGGGCCATTCCTACGAGCAGTACTTC.

CDR3 nucleotide sequence: TGTGCCAGCAGCTCGGAGGCCAACACTGAAGCTTTCTTT. This codes for CASSSEANTEAFF. V usage is TRBV2 and J usage is TRBJ1-1; D is undetermined. The CDR3 extends over 13 amino acids. CDR1 and CDR2 (germline): SNHLY, FYNNEI. V lost 6 bases and J 2 bases, leaving 10 bases between the germline ends.

The rearrangement uses TRBV18 and TRBJ2-7, with D tentatively TRBD2 (6 bases). The CDR3 length is 17 residues. Germline V gives CDR1 KGHSH, CDR2 LQKENI. With 3 bases removed from V and 3 bases from J, the gap between germline ends came to 21 bases. The CDR3, as DNA: TGTGCCAGCTCACCCGGGACTCGTTCGGAAAGGGGCTACGAGCAGTACTTC. This codes for CASSPGTRSERGYEQYF.

This chain uses TRBV25-1 with TRBJ2-3, with D possibly TRBD2 on 5 matching bases. This CDR3 contains 11 residues. Looked up from germline, CDR1 is MGHDK and CDR2 is SYGVNS. V lost 6 bases to trimming and J lost 11 bases, with 12 bases between them. Here the CDR3 reads CASSHAGEQYF. CDR3 coding DNA: TGTGCCAGCAGCCACGCCGGGGAGCAGTATTTT. The full variable domain, rest sourced from reference TRBV25-1 and TRBJ2-3, is EADIYQTPRYLVIGTGKKITLECSQTMGHDKMYWYQQDPGMELHLIHYSYGVNSTEKGDLSSESTVSRIRTEHFPLTLESARPSHTSQYLCASSHAGEQYFGPGTRLTVL.

This rearrangement joins TRBV28 to TRBJ2-1, with a weak D call TRBD2 (6 bases). The V end lost 4 bases, the J end lost 5 bases, and 12 bases lay between the germline ends. The germline gives CDR1 MDHEN, CDR2 SYDVKM. The CDR3 spans 14 residues. CDR3 amino acids: CASSSRDLDNEQFF. The CDR3 DNA follows: TGTGCCAGCAGTTCCCGGGACTTAGACAATGAGCAGTTCTTC.

The CDR3 nucleotides are TGCGCCAGCAGCTTGGGGGGAGATGGCTACACCTTC. It encodes CASSLGGDGYTF. The chain carries TRBV5-1 and TRBJ1-2; D is undetermined. The V gene lost 0 bases and the J gene lost 6 bases, with 6 bases spanning the gap. There are 12 residues in the CDR3. Germline-derived CDR1 and CDR2 are SGHRS and YFSETQ.

The rearrangement links TRBV11-2 to TRBJ2-5, with D possibly TRBD2 on 6 matching bases. Per germline, CDR1 SGHAT and CDR2 FQNNGV. The CDR3 sequence is 14 residues long. The V end lost 3 bases, the J end lost 4 bases, and 12 bases lay between the germline ends. CDR3 coding DNA: TGTGCCAGCAGCTTGTCACGGCGGGGAGAGACCCAGTACTTC. Its protein product is CASSLSRRGETQYF.

The J gene is TRBJ1-2, the V gene TRBV4-3, with unresolved D. Germline V gene lookup returns CDR1 LGHNA and CDR2 YSLEER. Trimming took 0 bases from V and 6 from J, leaving 5 bases between them. The CDR3 runs to 12 residues. The CDR3 loop reads CASSQEENGYTF. As DNA, the CDR3 is TGCGCCAGCAGCCAAGAAGAGAATGGCTACACCTTC.